This T cell receptor beta chain was sequenced for a study of CD8 T cells in ankylosing spondylitis. Study-level results: Ankylosing spondylitis blood seemed to carry a telltale TCR beta motif made of about 8 highly homologous variants.

This clonotype was counted a few times. Its target is not known. TCRdb re-called the 5' RACE reads with MiXCR, one entry per CDR3 protein. The data hold about 390,000 distinct CDR3 sequences, with 20% to 25% observed a single time. The source of this sequence is a male donor with ankylosing spondylitis. Sample: blood, either unsorted or a sorted T cell fraction (not recorded which).

DNA of the CDR3: TGTGCCAGCACCTTTGCCTATTCTAACTATGGCTACACCTTC. Residues: CASTFAYSNYGYTF. The V gene is TRBV12-3 or TRBV12-4, the J gene TRBJ1-2; no firm D call. This CDR3 region has 14 residues. V lost 7 bases and J 0 bases, leaving 12 bases between the germline ends.